The clone carrying this T cell receptor (beta chain) was observed a few times. This specimen comes from a study of CD8 T cells in ankylosing spondylitis. For TCR beta, libraries came from quantitative 5'-RACE with molecular barcodes. MiXCR, run by TCRdb on the 5' RACE reads, gives a single entry per CDR3 protein. The profile covers 150,000 to 250,000 distinct CDR3 sequences, with 10% to 15% appearing a single time and more than 15% taken by the ten largest. The sample was blood, either unsorted or a sorted T cell fraction (not recorded which). The clonotype was recovered from a male donor with ankylosing spondylitis or in good health (not recorded which).

The CDR3 DNA sequence: TGTGCCAGCAGCTCAGGACAGCTCCAAGAGACCCAGTACTTC. Translated: CASSSGQLQETQYF. The chain has TRBV7-6 and TRBJ2-5; weak D call: TRBD1 (6 bases). V lost 4 bases, J lost 1 base, and 10 bases lay in between. This CDR3 contains 14 residues. CDR1 and CDR2 (germline): SGHVS, FNYEAQ.